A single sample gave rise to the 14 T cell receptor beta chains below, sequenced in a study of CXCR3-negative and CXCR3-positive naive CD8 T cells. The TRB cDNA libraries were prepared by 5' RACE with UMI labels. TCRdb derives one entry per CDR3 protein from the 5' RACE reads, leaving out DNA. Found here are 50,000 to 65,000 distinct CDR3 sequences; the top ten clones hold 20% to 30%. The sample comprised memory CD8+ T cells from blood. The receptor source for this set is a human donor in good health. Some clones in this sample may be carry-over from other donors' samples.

The CDR3 protein is CASSELGGGPQPQHF. The chain combines TRBV6-1 with TRBJ1-5. Germline V lookup: CDR1 MNHNS, CDR2 SASEGT. The CDR3 sequence is 15 residues long.

The CDR3: CASSLVSPEGAQPGANVLTF. This chain uses TRBV11-3 with TRBJ2-6; the TCRdb D gene call, TRBD1, has no DNA to confirm it. The CDR3 length is 20 residues. CDR1 SGHNT and CDR2 YENEEA come from the germline V gene.

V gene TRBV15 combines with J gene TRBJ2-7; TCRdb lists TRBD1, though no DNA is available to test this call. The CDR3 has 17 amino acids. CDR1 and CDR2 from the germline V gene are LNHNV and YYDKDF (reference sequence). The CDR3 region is CATSREGATGANYEQYF.

CDR3 region: CASSLSLEPSSYNEQFF. The rearrangement links TRBV11-2 to TRBJ2-1. The CDR3 consists of 17 residues. The V gene's germline CDR1 is SGHAT and CDR2 FQNNGV. The full variable domain, in which reference TRBV11-2 and TRBJ2-1 provide the parts outside the CDR3, is EAGVAQSPRYKIIEKRQSVAFWCNPISGHATLYWYQQILGQGPKLLIQFQNNGVVDDSQLPKDRFSAERLKGVDSTLKIQPAKLEDSAVYLCASSLSLEPSSYNEQFFGPGTRLTVL.

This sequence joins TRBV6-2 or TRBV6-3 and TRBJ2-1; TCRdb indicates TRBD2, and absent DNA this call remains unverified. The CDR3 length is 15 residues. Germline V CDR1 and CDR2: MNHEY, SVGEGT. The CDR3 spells CASSYGLDGVNEQFF.

The CDR3 reads CASSDRALYSYEQYF. The rearrangement uses TRBV25-1 and TRBJ2-7; TCRdb indicates TRBD2, and absent DNA this call remains unverified. The length of the CDR3 is 15 residues. Germline CDR1 is MGHDK and CDR2 is SYGVNS.

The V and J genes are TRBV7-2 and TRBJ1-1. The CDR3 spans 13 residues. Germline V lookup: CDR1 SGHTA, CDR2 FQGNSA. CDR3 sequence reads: CASSLSGGDEAFF.

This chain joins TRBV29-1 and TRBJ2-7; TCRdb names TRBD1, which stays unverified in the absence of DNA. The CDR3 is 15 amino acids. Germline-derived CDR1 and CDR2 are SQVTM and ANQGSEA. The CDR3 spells CSVDGPIGGMDEQYF.

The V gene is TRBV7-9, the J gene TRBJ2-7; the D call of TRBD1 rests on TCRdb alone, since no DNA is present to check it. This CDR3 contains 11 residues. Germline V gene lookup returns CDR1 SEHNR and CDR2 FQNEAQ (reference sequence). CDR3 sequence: CASSWGGEQYF.

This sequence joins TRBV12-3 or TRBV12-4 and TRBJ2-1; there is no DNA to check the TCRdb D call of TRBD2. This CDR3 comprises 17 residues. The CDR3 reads CASSFPETSGRGNEQFF.

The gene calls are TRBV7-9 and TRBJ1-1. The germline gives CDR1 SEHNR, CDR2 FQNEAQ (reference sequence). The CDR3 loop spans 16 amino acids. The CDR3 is CASSLRVYGLDTEAFF.

CDR3 residues: CASKDGDFYGYTF. The genes are TRBV12-3 or TRBV12-4 and TRBJ1-2. The CDR3 sequence is 13 residues long.

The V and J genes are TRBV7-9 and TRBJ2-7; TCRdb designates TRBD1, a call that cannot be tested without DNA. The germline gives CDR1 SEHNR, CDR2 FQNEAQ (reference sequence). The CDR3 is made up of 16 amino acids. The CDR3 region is CASSFPYTGEVGEQYF. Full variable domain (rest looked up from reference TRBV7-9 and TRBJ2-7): DTGVSQNPRHKITKRGQNVTFRCDPISEHNRLYWYRQTLGQGPEFLTYFQNEAQLEKSRLLSDRFSAERPKGSFSTLEIQRTEQGDSAMYLCASSFPYTGEVGEQYFGPGTRLTVT.

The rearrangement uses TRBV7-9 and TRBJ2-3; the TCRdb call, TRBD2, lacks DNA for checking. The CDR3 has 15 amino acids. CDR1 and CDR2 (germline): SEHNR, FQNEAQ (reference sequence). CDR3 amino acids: CASSLMAAGGDTQYF.